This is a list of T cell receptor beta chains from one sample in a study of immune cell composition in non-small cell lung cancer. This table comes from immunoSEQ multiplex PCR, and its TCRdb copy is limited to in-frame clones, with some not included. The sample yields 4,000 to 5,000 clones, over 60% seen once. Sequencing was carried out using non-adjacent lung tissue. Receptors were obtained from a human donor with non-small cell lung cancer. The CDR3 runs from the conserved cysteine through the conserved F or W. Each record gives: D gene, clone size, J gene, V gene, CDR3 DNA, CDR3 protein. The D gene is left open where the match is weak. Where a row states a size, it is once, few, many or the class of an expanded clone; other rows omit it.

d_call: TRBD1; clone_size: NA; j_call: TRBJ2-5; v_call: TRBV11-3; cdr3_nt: TGTGCCAGCAGCCCATGGACAGGGGGATTCCAAGAGACCCAGTACTTC; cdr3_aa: CASSPWTGGFQETQYF
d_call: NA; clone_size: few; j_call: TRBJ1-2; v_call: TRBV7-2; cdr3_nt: TGTGCCAGCAGCTCTTTGAACTATGGCTACACCTTC; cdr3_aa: CASSSLNYGYTF
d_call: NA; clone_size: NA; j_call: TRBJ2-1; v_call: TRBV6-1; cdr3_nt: TGTGCCAGCAGTGGCCCCGGGCAGAGAATACCTACGTACTACAATGAGCAGTTCTTC; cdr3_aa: CASSGPGQRIPTYYNEQFF
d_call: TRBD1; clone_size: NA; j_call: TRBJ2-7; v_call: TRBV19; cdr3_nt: TGTGCCAGTGGACAGGGGAGCTACGAGCAGTACTTC; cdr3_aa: CASGQGSYEQYF
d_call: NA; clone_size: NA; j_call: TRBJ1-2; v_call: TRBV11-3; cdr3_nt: TGTGCCAGCAGCCCCGCAGGACAGTTAGGTGATGGCTACACCTTC; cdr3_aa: CASSPAGQLGDGYTF
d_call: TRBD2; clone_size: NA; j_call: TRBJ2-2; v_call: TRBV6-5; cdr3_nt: TGTGCCAGCAGTTTTTTCGGGGGGGCGGTCACCGGGGAGCTGTTTTTT; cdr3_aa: CASSFFGGAVTGELFF
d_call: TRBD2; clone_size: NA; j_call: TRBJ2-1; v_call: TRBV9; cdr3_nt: TGTGCCAGCAGCGTTGGACTAGCGGGGGGCCTCTCCTACAATGAGCAGTTCTTC; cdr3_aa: CASSVGLAGGLSYNEQFF
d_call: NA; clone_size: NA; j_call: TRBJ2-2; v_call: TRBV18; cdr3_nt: TGTGCCAGCTCTTATGGATGGACCGGGGAGCTGTTTTTT; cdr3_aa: CASSYGWTGELFF
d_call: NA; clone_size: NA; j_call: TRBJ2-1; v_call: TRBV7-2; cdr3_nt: TGTGCCAGCAGCTTCCCCGGACAGTACAATGAGCAGTTCTTC; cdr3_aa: CASSFPGQYNEQFF
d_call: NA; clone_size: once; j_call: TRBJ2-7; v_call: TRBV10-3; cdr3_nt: TGTGCCATCAGTGAGATAGTCTCCGAGCAGTACTTC; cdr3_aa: CAISEIVSEQYF
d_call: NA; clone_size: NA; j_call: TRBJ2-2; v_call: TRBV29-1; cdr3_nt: TGCAGCGTTCTTGGTTACGGCGGGGAGCTGTTTTTT; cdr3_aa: CSVLGYGGELFF
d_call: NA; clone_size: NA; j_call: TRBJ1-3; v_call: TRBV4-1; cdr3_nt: TGCGCCAGCAGCCAAGATACGGCCGATCTCCCCGGAAACACCATATATTTT; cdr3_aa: CASSQDTADLPGNTIYF
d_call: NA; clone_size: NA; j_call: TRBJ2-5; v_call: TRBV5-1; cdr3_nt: TGCGCCAGCAGCCCGAGCCCCTCAGGGATCATTAGAGAGACCCAGTACTTC; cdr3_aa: CASSPSPSGIIRETQYF
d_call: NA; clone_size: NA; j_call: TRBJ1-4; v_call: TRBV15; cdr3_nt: TGTGCCACCAGCCGAGACCTGAGTGAGATCGCTAATGAAAAACTGTTTTTT; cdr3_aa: CATSRDLSEIANEKLFF
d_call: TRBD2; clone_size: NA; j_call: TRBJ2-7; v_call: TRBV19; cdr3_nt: TGTGCCAGTAGTGCCAGCGGGGGGCCTAACTCCTACGAGCAGTACTTC; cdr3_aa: CASSASGGPNSYEQYF
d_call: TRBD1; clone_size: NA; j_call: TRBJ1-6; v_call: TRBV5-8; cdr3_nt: TGTGCCAGCAGCCCCGGACAGGGGCCACGTTCACCCCTCCACTTT; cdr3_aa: CASSPGQGPRSPLHF
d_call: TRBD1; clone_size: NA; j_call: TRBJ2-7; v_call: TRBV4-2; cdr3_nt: TGTGCCAGCAGCCAAGATCTGGTGGACAGGGGGTACGAGCAGTACTTC; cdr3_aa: CASSQDLVDRGYEQYF
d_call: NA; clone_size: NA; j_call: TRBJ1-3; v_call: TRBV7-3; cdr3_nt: TGTGCCAGCAGCTTAAGCCACGGCGGTTACGGAAACACCATATATTTT; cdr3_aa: CASSLSHGGYGNTIYF
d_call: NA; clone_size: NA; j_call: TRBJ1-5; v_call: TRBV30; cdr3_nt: TGTGCCTGGAGTGTATCCGGATATCAGCCCCAGCATTTT; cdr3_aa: CAWSVSGYQPQHF
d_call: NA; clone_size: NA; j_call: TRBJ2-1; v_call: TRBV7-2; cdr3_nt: TGTGCCAGCAGCTTAAAAGGCGGCGCTCACAATGAGCAGTTCTTC; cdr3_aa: CASSLKGGAHNEQFF
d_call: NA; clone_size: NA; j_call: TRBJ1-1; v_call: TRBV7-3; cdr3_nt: TGTGCCAGCAGCGTACAGCAGAACACTGAAGCTTTCTTT; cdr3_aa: CASSVQQNTEAFF
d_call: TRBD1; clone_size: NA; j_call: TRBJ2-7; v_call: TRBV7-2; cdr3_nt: TGTGCCAGCAGCTTAATGGGACAGAGAACCTACGAGCAGTACTTC; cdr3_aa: CASSLMGQRTYEQYF
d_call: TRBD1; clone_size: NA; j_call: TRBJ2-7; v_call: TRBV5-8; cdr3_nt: TGTGCCAGCAGCTCCCCGGACAGGGGGCGGTACGAGCAGTACTTC; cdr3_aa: CASSSPDRGRYEQYF